This TCR beta chain was identified in a study of blood T cell repertoires in COVID-19. This clone was seen a handful of times. Libraries were prepared by immunoSEQ multiplex PCR; TCRdb keeps only in-frame clonotypes and omits some of them. The sample holds under 150,000 clones, almost 80% seen once. J was trimmed by 3 bases and V by 7 bases; bases with no gene match: 4. Germline V gene data show CDR1 as SNHLY and CDR2 as FYNNEI. The CDR3 contains 13 residues. The receptor's source is a woman in her forties or fifties who had recovered from COVID-19. Sequences were obtained from PBMCs or T cells enriched from blood (not recorded which). The gene calls are TRBV2 and TRBJ2-3; TRBD1 agrees at 7 bases. The CDR3 DNA reads TGTGCCAGCATAGGGACAGAAACAGATACGCAGTATTTT. This encodes CASIGTETDTQYF.